The subject of this entry is one TCR beta chain. Its antigen is not known. Assay used: immunoSEQ multiplex PCR; TCRdb lists only in-frame clones, some missing. This table has under 600,000 clones, less than 98% appearing once. Germline values: CDR1 KGHSH, CDR2 LQKENI. V was pared by 5 bases and J by 5 bases, with 24 bases between. The CDR3 has 17 residues. This specimen comes from a study of shared clonotypes between healthy human individuals. Findings and limits, study-wide: Clonotypes not shared had lower generation probabilities than those common to all four donors.

The chain couples TRBV18 to TRBJ1-2, with a weak D call TRBD1 (6 bases). This TCR came from a woman in her 30s in good health. The sample was naive CD4+ T cells sorted from blood. Sample subset: CD45RA+ positively selected. DNA for the CDR3: TGTGCCAGCTCATCCGCCGGGACACCGTACGAGAAATATGGCTACACCTTC. Its translation is CASSSAGTPYEKYGYTF. Filled out from reference TRBV18 and TRBJ1-2, the complete variable domain reads NAGVMQNPRHLVRRRGQEARLRCSPMKGHSHVYWYRQLPEEGLKFMVYLQKENIIDESGMPKERFSAEFPKEGPSILRIQQVVRGDSAAYFCASSSAGTPYEKYGYTFGSGTRLTVV.